The 23 T cell receptor beta chains reported below all come from one sample, sequenced in a study of T cells after yellow fever vaccination. TCRdb reprocessed the 5' RACE reads via MiXCR and lists one record per CDR3 protein. The data show about 340,000 distinct CDR3 sequences, with about 9.5% seen just once and 15% to 20% held by the top ten. The sequencing here drew on PBMCs, taken on the day of the first yellow fever vaccination. The receptors were gathered from a young man who received the YFV17D yellow fever vaccine.

The chain combines TRBV9 with TRBJ2-7, with 7 bases identical to TRBD1. In germline, CDR1 is SGDLS, CDR2 YYNGEE. The CDR3 length is 17 residues. V dropped 4 bases and J dropped 3; count of bases not matched to a gene: 16. CDR3 bases: TGTGCCAGCAGCCCGACCCCAGGGTCAGGGGGACACTACGAGCAGTACGTC. This codes for CASSPTPGSGGHYEQYV.

J is TRBJ1-5 and V is TRBV7-2; D might be TRBD1 (6 bases). The V end was cut by 2 bases, the J end by 5 bases, with 10 bases between. The CDR3 contains 14 residues. CDR1 SGHTA and CDR2 FQGNSA come from the germline V gene. CDR3 nucleotide sequence: TGTGCCAGCAGCTTACAAGGGGGGCATCAGCCCCAGCATTTT. It is translated as CASSLQGGHQPQHF.

This clonotype was observed a few times. This chain links TRBV20-1 with TRBJ1-5; tentatively, D is TRBD1 (5 bases). Germline lookup yields CDR1 DFQATT and CDR2 SNEGSKA (reference sequence). V was trimmed by 5 bases and J by 8 bases, leaving 13 bases between them. CDR3 length equals 12 residues. The CDR3 protein is CSAVSQGKPQHF. The CDR3 DNA reads as TGCAGTGCTGTATCTCAGGGAAAGCCCCAGCATTTT.

The rearrangement joins TRBV4-3 to TRBJ1-6, with TRBD1 as a possible D gene (6 bases). Germline assignment: CDR1 LGHNA and CDR2 YSLEER. The CDR3 runs to 16 residues. The ends were cut back, 4 bases at V and 8 bases at J, with 18 bases in the middle. This CDR3 is CASSRTQGTWDSPLHF. Written as DNA, the CDR3 is TGCGCCAGCAGCCGCACCCAGGGGACGTGGGATTCACCCCTCCACTTT.

Only a few counts were recorded for this clonotype. The rearrangement joins TRBV5-6 to TRBJ2-7, with 9 nucleotides matching TRBD2. The CDR3 contains 17 residues. V gave up 4 bases and J gave up 5 bases; unmatched junction bases: 16. Germline CDR1 SGHDT, CDR2 YYEEEE. The CDR3: CASSPTFAAGGIHEQYF. The CDR3 coding sequence is TGTGCCAGCAGCCCAACTTTTGCAGCGGGGGGTATCCACGAGCAGTACTTC.

This clonotype has just a few counts. One end of the junction is discordant with germline, which a read error may explain. The J gene is TRBJ2-5, the V gene TRBV7-2, with 8 nucleotides matching TRBD2. There are 12 residues in the CDR3. The germline V gene encodes CDR1 SGHTA and CDR2 FQGNSA. CDR3 residues: CASSLAGGVTYF. CDR3 in DNA: TGTGCCAGCAGCCTAGCGGGCGGGGTAACGTACTTC.

The chain couples TRBV6-5 to TRBJ2-3; D remains unclear. This CDR3 comprises 16 residues. V lost 0 bases and J lost 2, with 12 bases in between. Germline lookup yields CDR1 MNHEY and CDR2 SVGAGI. The CDR3, as DNA: TGTGCCAGCAGTTACTCAGCCACACGCTTCACAGATACGCAGTATTTT. It codes for CASSYSATRFTDTQYF.

V usage is TRBV10-3 and J usage is TRBJ1-1, with TRBD1 as a possible D gene (6 bases). The CDR3 contains 13 residues. V dropped 3 bases and J dropped 3 bases, with 8 bases sitting between them. Looked up from germline, CDR1 is ENHRY and CDR2 is SYGVKD. CDR3 nucleotide sequence: TGTGCCATCAGTGACAACAGGGACACTGAAGCTTTCTTT. Translation: CAISDNRDTEAFF.

This chain uses TRBV18 with TRBJ2-1; D unresolved. The CDR3 runs to 17 residues. The V gene's germline CDR1 is KGHSH and CDR2 LQKENI. V lost 1 base and J lost 0, with 13 bases in between. CDR3 sequence reads: CASSPQGQVSSYNEQFF. The CDR3 nucleotides are TGTGCCAGCTCACCACAAGGGCAGGTGAGCTCCTACAATGAGCAGTTCTTC.

The chain links TRBV6-2 or TRBV6-3 to TRBJ2-1, with TRBD2 matching 10 bases. The CDR3 contains 15 residues. CDR1 is MNHEY and CDR2 is SVGEGT in the germline V gene. V was clipped by 2 bases and J by 7 bases; unmatched bases: 5. CDR3 residues: CASSYGLAGVNEQFF. CDR3 in DNA: TGTGCCAGCAGTTACGGTCTAGCGGGGGTGAATGAGCAGTTCTTC.

Ten or more counts support this clonotype. The chain has TRBV11-2 and TRBJ2-7, with 12 bases that match TRBD2. V trimming: 3 bases; J trimming: 7 bases; junction bases outside the gene matches: 10. The CDR3 runs to 16 residues. Germline-derived CDR1 and CDR2 are SGHAT and FQNNGV. Here the CDR3 reads CASSLNPSGGAGEQYF. Here the CDR3 DNA reads TGTGCCAGCAGCTTGAACCCTAGCGGGGGGGCCGGTGAGCAGTACTTC.

The chain links TRBV20-1 to TRBJ2-4; the D is unclear. The V gene's germline CDR1 is DFQATT and CDR2 SNEGSKA (reference sequence). V lost 3 bases, J lost 0 bases, and 9 bases lay in between. The CDR3 covers 14 residues. The CDR3 region is CSASKPVAKNIQYF. CDR3 bases: TGCAGTGCTAGCAAGCCCGTAGCCAAAAACATTCAGTACTTC.

The rearrangement links TRBV7-9 to TRBJ1-1; D is unclear. The germline CDR1 and CDR2 sequences are SEHNR and FQNEAQ (reference sequence). V lost 8 bases, J lost 4 bases, and 20 bases lay in between. The CDR3 has 15 residues. The CDR3 region has the DNA TGTGCCAGCGGCCCTGGGCCTCCGGGTGGCACTGAAGCTTTCTTT. Translation: CASGPGPPGGTEAFF.

V gene TRBV29-1 combines with J gene TRBJ2-1, with TRBD2 identical over 7 bases. Germline V gene lookup returns CDR1 SQVTM and CDR2 ANQGSEA. The V gene end was trimmed by 5 bases and the J gene end by 4 bases; junction bases not matched to a gene: 5. The CDR3 totals 13 residues. The CDR3 reads CSVRGGEYNEQFF. The CDR3 coding sequence is TGCAGCGTTAGGGGAGGGGAGTACAATGAGCAGTTCTTC.

This clonotype showed up many times. The chain is built from TRBV12-3 or TRBV12-4 and TRBJ2-2; no clear D gene. The ends were cut back, 7 bases at V and 2 bases at J, with 11 bases in the middle. The CDR3 runs to 14 residues. Here the CDR3 reads CASTVQINTGELFF. CDR3 DNA: TGTGCCAGCACTGTACAGATAAACACCGGGGAGCTGTTTTTT.

This clonotype is deemed medium-sized (0.01 to 0.1%). This chain connects TRBV4-1 to TRBJ2-1; 7 positions agree with TRBD2. CDR1 is MGHRA and CDR2 is YSYEKL in the germline V gene. After removal of 1 base from V and 0 bases from J, the junction contained 0 bases not matched to a gene. The CDR3 spans 15 residues. The CDR3 is CASSQAGGSYNEQFF. The CDR3 bases are TGCGCCAGCAGCCAAGCGGGGGGCTCCTACAATGAGCAGTTCTTC.

This clonotype was counted ten times or more. The chain employs TRBV4-1 and TRBJ2-3; perhaps TRBD2 as D (7 bases). Germline assignment: CDR1 MGHRA and CDR2 YSYEKL. V lost 1 base to trimming and J lost 0 bases, with 23 bases between them. This CDR3 is 20 amino acids long. The CDR3 region is CASSQVKVWGGRMSTDTQYF. The DNA for the CDR3 is TGCGCCAGCAGCCAAGTAAAGGTCTGGGGGGGCCGAATGAGCACAGATACGCAGTATTTT.

Only a few counts were recorded for this clonotype. J is TRBJ2-5 and V is TRBV7-9; D may be TRBD1 or TRBD2 (5 bases each). Germline V CDR1 and CDR2: SEHNR, FQNEAQ (reference sequence). Trimming stripped 4 bases from V and 2 bases from J, with 8 bases between. CDR3 length equals 13 residues. CDR3 bases: TGTGCCAGCAGCTGGGGACCGCAAGAGACCCAGTACTTC. Translated, it gives CASSWGPQETQYF.

This clonotype has just a few counts. This chain connects TRBV9 to TRBJ2-1; TRBD2 agrees at 8 bases. The CDR3 runs to 16 residues. Trimming at V came to 5 bases and at J to 4 bases, leaving 11 bases not matched to a gene. Looked up from germline, CDR1 is SGDLS and CDR2 is YYNGEE. The CDR3 reads CASSLLGTRIYNEQFF. The CDR3 nucleotides read TGTGCCAGCAGTCTTTTAGGGACTAGAATTTACAATGAGCAGTTCTTC.

Ten or more counts support this clonotype. The rearrangement joins TRBV7-2 to TRBJ2-4; D unresolved. Germline CDR1 reads SGHTA; CDR2 reads FQGNSA. Trimming left V 0 bases short and J 8 bases short, with 11 bases between. The CDR3 totals 14 residues. CDR3 in amino acids: CASSLASPRDIQYF. CDR3 in DNA: TGTGCCAGCAGCTTAGCGAGCCCGAGAGACATTCAGTACTTC.

This rearrangement joins TRBV14 to TRBJ1-3, with a possible D match to TRBD1 (5 bases). The CDR3 spans 15 residues. The V and J ends lost 2 bases and 0 bases respectively, with 8 bases between them. Germline V gene lookup returns CDR1 SGHDN and CDR2 FVKESK. The DNA for the CDR3 is TGTGCCAGCAGCCAATACGGGGGCTCTGGAAACACCATATATTTT. Amino acid sequence: CASSQYGGSGNTIYF.

This chain connects TRBV20-1 to TRBJ1-1; 7 bases map to TRBD1. Germline V CDR1 and CDR2: DFQATT, SNEGSKA (reference sequence). This CDR3 region has 13 residues. J was trimmed by 6 bases and V by 3 bases; bases with no gene match: 7. The CDR3: CSASRGEGAEAFF. The DNA of the CDR3 is TGCAGTGCTAGCAGGGGGGAGGGTGCTGAAGCTTTCTTT.

The chain carries TRBV7-9 and TRBJ2-2, with TRBD2 identical over 7 bases. There are 14 residues in the CDR3. J was trimmed by 11 bases and V by 6 bases; bases with no gene match: 12. Germline V gene lookup returns CDR1 SEHNR and CDR2 FQNEAQ (reference sequence). This CDR3 reads CASRPTSQDHELFF. The CDR3 DNA follows: TGTGCCAGCAGACCGACTAGCCAGGATCACGAGCTGTTTTTT.